Listed below are T cell receptor beta chains from one sample, sequenced in a study of immune evolution from preneoplasia to lung adenocarcinoma. Assay used: immunoSEQ multiplex PCR; TCRdb lists only in-frame clones, some missing. This table holds 9,500 to 10,000 clones, more than 70% found once. The sequencing sample was made of FFPE invasive lung adenocarcinoma tissue. The receptors originated from a person aged 65 to 85 with invasive lung adenocarcinoma. Some clones in this sample may be carry-over from other donors' samples. Each CDR3 is given with its conserved first and last residue. A D gene is named only where the DNA matches it firmly. Rows may omit the clone size; those that give it use once, few, many or a size class.

CDR3 protein: CASRSVGQNYEQYF
CDR3 DNA: TGTGCCAGCCGGTCAGTCGGGCAGAACTACGAGCAGTACTTC
J gene: TRBJ2-7
clone size: NA
CDR3 length: 14
D gene: NA
V gene: TRBV27

CDR3 protein: CASSPDKNTEAFF
CDR3 DNA: TGTGCCAGCAGTCCCGACAAGAACACTGAAGCTTTCTTT
J gene: TRBJ1-1
clone size: NA
CDR3 length: 13
D gene: NA
V gene: TRBV28

CDR3 protein: CASKKDSGYEQYF
CDR3 DNA: TGTGCCAGCAAAAAGGACAGTGGGTACGAGCAGTACTTC
J gene: TRBJ2-7
clone size: NA
CDR3 length: 13
D gene: NA
V gene: TRBV2

CDR3 protein: CASSLVAGVAYEQYF
CDR3 DNA: TGTGCCAGCAGCTTGGTAGCGGGGGTGGCCTACGAGCAGTACTTC
J gene: TRBJ2-7
clone size: NA
CDR3 length: 15
D gene: TRBD2
V gene: TRBV5-6

CDR3 protein: CASSVLEQPQHF
CDR3 DNA: TGTGCCAGCAGCGTGCTCGAGCAGCCCCAGCATTTT
J gene: TRBJ1-5
clone size: NA
CDR3 length: 12
D gene: NA
V gene: TRBV5-8

CDR3 protein: CASGQTGGLETQYF
CDR3 DNA: TGCGCCAGCGGACAGACAGGGGGCTTGGAGACCCAGTACTTC
J gene: TRBJ2-5
clone size: NA
CDR3 length: 14
D gene: TRBD1
V gene: TRBV5-1

CDR3 protein: CAWRAGTGLSGANVLTF
CDR3 DNA: TGTGCCTGGAGGGCCGGGACAGGGCTCTCTGGGGCCAACGTCCTGACTTTC
J gene: TRBJ2-6
clone size: NA
CDR3 length: 17
D gene: TRBD1
V gene: TRBV30

CDR3 protein: CATQGTGDSYEQYF
CDR3 DNA: TGTGCCACCCAAGGGACAGGGGACTCCTACGAGCAGTACTTC
J gene: TRBJ2-7
clone size: NA
CDR3 length: 14
D gene: TRBD1
V gene: TRBV2

CDR3 protein: CASSVALGPSGNTIYF
CDR3 DNA: TGTGCCAGCAGCGTAGCTCTGGGCCCCTCTGGAAACACCATATATTTT
J gene: TRBJ1-3
clone size: NA
CDR3 length: 16
D gene: NA
V gene: TRBV9

CDR3 protein: CSAEQGYGYTF
CDR3 DNA: TGCAGTGCCGAGCAAGGCTATGGCTACACCTTC
J gene: TRBJ1-2
clone size: once
CDR3 length: 11
D gene: NA
V gene: TRBV20-1

CDR3 protein: CASSLGRGNTEAFF
CDR3 DNA: TGTGCCAGCAGCTTAGGTCGGGGGAACACTGAAGCTTTCTTT
J gene: TRBJ1-1
clone size: NA
CDR3 length: 14
D gene: NA
V gene: TRBV11-3

CDR3 protein: CASSSGHRYGYTF
CDR3 DNA: TGTGCCAGCAGCTCGGGACACCGCTATGGCTACACCTTC
J gene: TRBJ1-2
clone size: NA
CDR3 length: 13
D gene: NA
V gene: TRBV5-6

CDR3 protein: CASSGWRHQETQYF
CDR3 DNA: TGTGCCAGCAGCGGGTGGAGGCACCAAGAGACCCAGTACTTC
J gene: TRBJ2-5
clone size: NA
CDR3 length: 14
D gene: NA
V gene: TRBV2

CDR3 protein: CASRKRGEGTEAFF
CDR3 DNA: TGTGCCAGCAGAAAGAGGGGGGAGGGCACTGAAGCTTTCTTT
J gene: TRBJ1-1
clone size: NA
CDR3 length: 14
D gene: NA
V gene: TRBV28

CDR3 protein: CASSLGEGGMGYEQYF
CDR3 DNA: TGTGCCAGCAGCTTAGGCGAGGGGGGTATGGGGTACGAGCAGTACTTC
J gene: TRBJ2-7
clone size: NA
CDR3 length: 16
D gene: NA
V gene: TRBV7-2

CDR3 protein: CASSPAVAGEQYF
CDR3 DNA: TGTGCCAGCTCACCAGCAGTGGCGGGTGAGCAGTACTTC
J gene: TRBJ2-7
clone size: NA
CDR3 length: 13
D gene: NA
V gene: TRBV18

CDR3 protein: CASSLLTDTQYF
CDR3 DNA: TGCGCCAGCAGTCTCCTCACAGATACGCAGTATTTT
J gene: TRBJ2-3
clone size: NA
CDR3 length: 12
D gene: NA
V gene: TRBV10-2

CDR3 protein: CASSISAITYYGYTF
CDR3 DNA: TGTGCCAGCAGTATTTCCGCAATAACATACTATGGCTACACCTTC
J gene: TRBJ1-2
clone size: NA
CDR3 length: 15
D gene: NA
V gene: TRBV28

CDR3 protein: CASSPTGTLNTEAFF
CDR3 DNA: TGTGCCAGCAGCCCGACCGGGACTTTGAACACTGAAGCTTTCTTT
J gene: TRBJ1-1
clone size: NA
CDR3 length: 15
D gene: NA
V gene: TRBV9

CDR3 protein: CASSAPGQNTEAFF
CDR3 DNA: TGTGCCAGCAGTGCCCCGGGACAGAACACTGAAGCTTTCTTT
J gene: TRBJ1-1
clone size: NA
CDR3 length: 14
D gene: NA
V gene: TRBV28

CDR3 protein: CSVEMQGVGNEKLFF
CDR3 DNA: TGCAGCGTTGAAATGCAGGGCGTGGGTAATGAAAAACTGTTTTTT
J gene: TRBJ1-4
clone size: NA
CDR3 length: 15
D gene: NA
V gene: TRBV29-1

CDR3 protein: CASTLSGSNQPQHF
CDR3 DNA: TGTGCCAGCACCTTAAGCGGAAGCAATCAGCCCCAGCATTTT
J gene: TRBJ1-5
clone size: NA
CDR3 length: 14
D gene: NA
V gene: TRBV28

CDR3 protein: CASSGDSSYEQYF
CDR3 DNA: TGTGCCAGCTCGGGTGACAGCTCCTACGAGCAGTACTTC
J gene: TRBJ2-7
clone size: NA
CDR3 length: 13
D gene: NA
V gene: TRBV18

CDR3 protein: CASSALTEAFF
CDR3 DNA: TGTGCCAGCAGTGCCCTCACTGAAGCTTTCTTT
J gene: TRBJ1-1
clone size: NA
CDR3 length: 11
D gene: NA
V gene: TRBV2

CDR3 protein: CASSLRDTNTGELFF
CDR3 DNA: TGTGCCAGCAGTTTAAGGGATACGAACACCGGGGAGCTGTTTTTT
J gene: TRBJ2-2
clone size: NA
CDR3 length: 15
D gene: NA
V gene: TRBV27

CDR3 protein: CATSRRGQGSGEQYF
CDR3 DNA: TGTGCCACCAGCAGACGTGGACAGGGGTCGGGCGAGCAGTACTTC
J gene: TRBJ2-7
clone size: NA
CDR3 length: 15
D gene: TRBD1
V gene: TRBV15

CDR3 protein: CASSLAPGANTIYF
CDR3 DNA: TGTGCCAGCAGCTTAGCCCCAGGGGCAAACACCATATATTTT
J gene: TRBJ1-3
clone size: NA
CDR3 length: 14
D gene: NA
V gene: TRBV7-2

CDR3 protein: CASSATGVPNEKLFF
CDR3 DNA: TGTGCCAGCAGTGCAACAGGGGTACCTAATGAAAAACTGTTTTTT
J gene: TRBJ1-4
clone size: NA
CDR3 length: 15
D gene: TRBD1
V gene: TRBV2

CDR3 protein: CASSLKLDGYEQYF
CDR3 DNA: TGTGCCAGCAGCTTGAAACTGGACGGCTACGAGCAGTACTTC
J gene: TRBJ2-7
clone size: NA
CDR3 length: 14
D gene: NA
V gene: TRBV5-4

CDR3 protein: CASRRTGVGYTF
CDR3 DNA: TGTGCCAGCAGACGGACAGGGGTTGGCTACACCTTC
J gene: TRBJ1-2
clone size: NA
CDR3 length: 12
D gene: TRBD1
V gene: TRBV6-5

CDR3 protein: CAWSGGLGTGELFF
CDR3 DNA: TGTGCCTGGAGTGGGGGACTGGGCACCGGGGAGCTGTTTTTT
J gene: TRBJ2-2
clone size: few
CDR3 length: 14
D gene: NA
V gene: TRBV30

CDR3 protein: CASSLSAGEAFF
CDR3 DNA: TGTGCCAGCAGCTTATCGGCAGGTGAAGCTTTCTTT
J gene: TRBJ1-1
clone size: NA
CDR3 length: 12
D gene: NA
V gene: TRBV11-3

CDR3 protein: CSASGRGEVYNEQFF
CDR3 DNA: TGCAGCGCCTCCGGTAGGGGGGAGGTCTACAATGAGCAGTTCTTC
J gene: TRBJ2-1
clone size: NA
CDR3 length: 15
D gene: NA
V gene: TRBV29-1

CDR3 protein: CSVWQNTGELFF
CDR3 DNA: TGCAGCGTGTGGCAGAACACCGGGGAGCTGTTTTTT
J gene: TRBJ2-2
clone size: NA
CDR3 length: 12
D gene: NA
V gene: TRBV29-1

CDR3 protein: CASSPTLTQMNTEAFF
CDR3 DNA: TGTGCCAGCAGCCCCACCCTGACGCAGATGAACACTGAAGCTTTCTTT
J gene: TRBJ1-1
clone size: NA
CDR3 length: 16
D gene: NA
V gene: TRBV5-4

CDR3 protein: CASTRGHEQFF
CDR3 DNA: TGTGCCAGCACGCGGGGACATGAGCAGTTCTTC
J gene: TRBJ2-1
clone size: once
CDR3 length: 11
D gene: NA
V gene: TRBV2